The clone carrying this T cell receptor (beta chain) was found a few times. Antigen unknown. The source of the sample is a study of T cells after yellow fever vaccination. As for the study in general: Fractions with few cells were prepared using SMART-Seq v4 Ultra Low Input.

J lost 8 bases, V lost 8 bases, and 12 bases had no gene match. The CDR3 sequence is 15 residues long. Looked up from germline, CDR1 is LGHNA and CDR2 is YSLEER. The study, taken as a whole, reports: Compared with primary, the secondary response was weaker and peaked at day 5, not 15. Booster samples showed a return of most primary-vaccination clones (almost 97% CD4, approximately 88% CD8).

Synthesis of TCR cDNA relied on 5'RACE template switching, which attached a universal primer site and UMIs. MiXCR was run by TCRdb on the 5' RACE reads, yielding one entry per CDR3 protein. The sample lists around 350,000 distinct CDR3 sequences; approximately 10% were seen once. The input for sequencing was PBMCs, taken on the day of the first yellow fever vaccination. This receptor was taken from a man younger than 35 who received the YFV17D yellow fever vaccine. V usage is TRBV4-3 and J usage is TRBJ2-2, with TRBD1 matching over 9 bases. CDR3 residues: CASGVPGQGRGELFF. For the CDR3, the DNA is TGCGCCAGCGGGGTACCGGGACAGGGCCGGGGGGAGCTGTTTTTT.